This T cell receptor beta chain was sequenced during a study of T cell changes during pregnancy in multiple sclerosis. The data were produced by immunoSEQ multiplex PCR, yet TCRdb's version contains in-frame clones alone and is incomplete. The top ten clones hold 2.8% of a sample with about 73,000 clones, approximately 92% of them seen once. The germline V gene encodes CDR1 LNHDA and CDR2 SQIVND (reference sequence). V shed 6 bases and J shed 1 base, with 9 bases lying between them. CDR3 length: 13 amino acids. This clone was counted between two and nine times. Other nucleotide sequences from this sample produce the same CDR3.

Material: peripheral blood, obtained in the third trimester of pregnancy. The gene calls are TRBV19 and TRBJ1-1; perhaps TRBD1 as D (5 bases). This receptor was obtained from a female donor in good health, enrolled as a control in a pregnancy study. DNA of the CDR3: TGTGCCAGTAGCCCAACAGGGAACACTGAAGCTTTCTTT. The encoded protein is CASSPTGNTEAFF.